Following are 27 T cell receptor beta chains from one sample sequenced in a study of cytomegalovirus exposure and HLA in healthy donors. Amplification used 60 Vbeta primers and 13 Jbeta primers. Method: immunoSEQ multiplex PCR; TCRdb's copy keeps in-frame clones and lacks some. This table holds about 68,000 clones, 80% to 90% found once. The sequencing sample was made of PBMCs. These receptors originate from a human donor in good health.

The rearrangement uses TRBV4-1 and TRBJ1-4, with TRBD1 as a possible D gene (6 bases). CDR1 and CDR2 from the germline V gene are MGHRA and YSYEKL. The CDR3 has 15 amino acids. The V end was cut by 0 bases, the J end by 10 bases, with 15 bases between. The CDR3 sequence: CASSQDLGGPGKLFF. The DNA for the CDR3 is TGCGCCAGCAGCCAAGATTTAGGGGGACCCGGAAAACTGTTTTTT.

This chain joins TRBV18 and TRBJ1-1; no definite D call. The germline V and J ends were trimmed by 2 bases and 8 bases, with 9 bases remaining between them. Germline CDR1 KGHSH, CDR2 LQKENI. CDR3 size: 12 residues. The CDR3 DNA follows: TGTGCCAGCTCACCAATCGGGGAAGAAGCTTTCTTT. Translation gives CASSPIGEEAFF.

Of note for this clone: This sample also contains other DNA sequences that code for the same CDR3. The V call is TRBV6-5, the J call TRBJ1-2; TRBD1 matches 7 bases. The CDR3 covers 14 residues. Germline trimming cut 6 bases from V and 4 bases from J; bases unmatched to any gene: 8. CDR1 MNHEY and CDR2 SVGAGI come from the germline V gene. The CDR3 reads CASRGQAPIYGYTF. CDR3 bases: TGTGCCAGCAGAGGACAGGCCCCTATCTATGGCTACACCTTC.

This sequence joins TRBV7-9 and TRBJ1-3; a weak D match, TRBD1 (6 bases). V was pared by 5 bases and J by 4 bases, with 15 bases between. This CDR3 is 15 amino acids long. Germline CDR1 SEHNR, CDR2 FQNEAQ (reference sequence). The CDR3 DNA sequence: TGTGCCAGCAGCGCAAAGCAGGGGATAGGAAACACCATATATTTT. Its translation: CASSAKQGIGNTIYF.

The V and J genes are TRBV5-4 and TRBJ2-7; maybe TRBD2 (7 bases). CDR1 and CDR2 from the germline V gene are SGHNT and YYREEE (reference sequence). V shed 0 bases and J shed 4 bases, with 11 bases lying between them. The CDR3 has 14 residues. The CDR3 sequence: CASSLGGGGYEQYF. DNA of the CDR3: TGTGCCAGCAGCTTGGGGGGGGGCGGTTACGAGCAGTACTTC.

The gene calls are TRBV19 and TRBJ1-4, with D possibly matching TRBD1 (5 bases). Trimming removed 5 bases from V and 5 bases from J, with 18 bases in between. The CDR3 has 16 amino acids. Germline V gives CDR1 LNHDA, CDR2 SQIVND (reference sequence). The CDR3 is CASSAMEVGGNEKLFF. Here the CDR3 DNA reads TGTGCCAGTAGTGCCATGGAGGTGGGGGGAAATGAAAAACTGTTTTTT.

The CDR3 DNA reads TGTGCCAGCAGTTCCCCAAGTTGGGGGGACGCTTTCTTT. Translating gives CASSSPSWGDAFF. The chain is built from TRBV28 and TRBJ1-1; weak D call: TRBD1 (5 bases). V dropped 4 bases and J dropped 11 bases, with 17 bases sitting between them. This CDR3 region has 13 residues. In germline, CDR1 is MDHEN, CDR2 SYDVKM.

V and J are TRBV10-3 and TRBJ1-1, with D possibly TRBD1 on 6 matching bases. CDR3 length: 14 amino acids. Trimming left V 3 bases short and J 6 bases short, with 14 bases between. CDR1 is ENHRY and CDR2 is SYGVKD in the germline V gene. This chain's CDR3 is CAISELGGGSEAFF. CDR3 in DNA: TGTGCCATCAGTGAATTAGGGGGGGGTTCTGAAGCTTTCTTT.

This clone was detected only once. The chain uses TRBV28 and TRBJ1-4; no reliable D call. The V gene lost 8 bases and the J gene lost 8 bases, with 18 bases spanning the gap. Looked up from germline, CDR1 is MDHEN and CDR2 is SYDVKM. The CDR3 consists of 14 residues. CDR3 sequence: CASSPTHAGEKLFF. CDR3 DNA sequence: TGTGCCAGCTCCCCGACACACGCGGGGGAAAAACTGTTTTTT. The full variable domain, completed using reference TRBV28 and TRBJ1-4, is DVKVTQSSRYLVKRTGEKVFLECVQDMDHENMFWYRQDPGLGLRLIYFSYDVKMKEKGDIPEGYSVSREKKERFSLILESASTNQTSMYLCASSPTHAGEKLFFGSGTQLSVL.

This chain uses TRBV6-6 with TRBJ2-2; D unclear. The CDR3 has 14 amino acids. Germline V gives CDR1 MNHNY, CDR2 SVGAGI (reference sequence). V lost 3 bases to trimming and J lost 1 base, with 6 bases between them. The DNA for the CDR3 is TGTGCCAGCAGTTATCAGGAGAACACCGGGGAGCTGTTTTTT. Amino acids: CASSYQENTGELFF.

The DNA for the CDR3 is TGTGCCATCAGAACTGTGACAGCGTCGGGTGAAGCTTTCTTT. This gives the protein CAIRTVTASGEAFF. The chain joins TRBV10-3 to TRBJ1-1; tentative D call: TRBD1 (5 bases). V was trimmed by 6 bases and J by 7 bases, leaving 18 bases between them. This CDR3 spans 14 amino acids. Germline loops: CDR1 ENHRY, CDR2 SYGVKD.

The chain is built from TRBV6-6 and TRBJ2-5; no clear D. Looked up from germline, CDR1 is MNHNY and CDR2 is SVGAGI (reference sequence). The ends were cut back, 0 bases at V and 0 bases at J, with 5 bases in the middle. CDR3 length: 14 amino acids. The DNA of the CDR3 is TGTGCCAGCAGTTACTCAGAGTACCAAGAGACCCAGTACTTC. Amino acids: CASSYSEYQETQYF.

As regards this clone: The junction departs from germline at one end; a sequencing error may be responsible. The CDR3 protein is CASSPGQEIYGYPF. CDR3 bases: TGTGCCAGCAGCCCCGGACAGGAGATCTATGGCTACCCCTTC. This chain links TRBV5-4 with TRBJ1-2; 7 positions match TRBD1. The CDR3 runs 14 residues. CDR1 is SGHNT, CDR2 YYREEE, per germline (reference sequence).

The rearrangement links TRBV19 to TRBJ2-3; the match to TRBD2 covers 8 bases. There are 15 residues in the CDR3. Germline trimming cut 6 bases from V and 1 base from J; bases unmatched to any gene: 6. The germline gives CDR1 LNHDA, CDR2 SQIVND (reference sequence). The CDR3 sequence: CASRVVAGRTDTQYF. DNA for the CDR3: TGTGCCAGTAGAGTAGTAGCGGGGCGCACAGATACGCAGTATTTT.

J is TRBJ1-1 and V is TRBV28, with a weak D call TRBD1 (5 bases). CDR3 length: 15 residues. Germline CDR1 and CDR2: MDHEN and SYDVKM. V was clipped by 5 bases and J by 0 bases, with 13 bases between them. The CDR3 region has the DNA TGTGCCAGCAGTCCCTGGACAAGGGTGAACACTGAAGCTTTCTTT. It encodes CASSPWTRVNTEAFF.

The V and J genes are TRBV6-5 and TRBJ1-2; TRBD1 aligns across 8 bases. This CDR3 is 13 amino acids long. Germline CDR1 MNHEY, CDR2 SVGAGI. J was trimmed by 3 bases and V by 9 bases; bases with no gene match: 6. The CDR3 sequence is CASGQGYDYGYTF. CDR3 in DNA: TGTGCCAGTGGACAGGGATATGACTATGGCTACACCTTC.

The rearrangement uses TRBV28 and TRBJ2-1; D is uncertain. Trimming shortened V by 3 bases and J by 4 bases, and 10 bases separated the two germline ends. Per germline, CDR1 MDHEN and CDR2 SYDVKM. The CDR3 spans 14 residues. The CDR3 protein is CASSFWAEYNEQFF. In DNA form, the CDR3 reads TGTGCCAGCAGTTTTTGGGCAGAGTACAATGAGCAGTTCTTC.

Here the CDR3 DNA reads TGTGCCAGTAGTATTCAGGGGACAAAATATAATTCACCCCTCCACTTT. Translated: CASSIQGTKYNSPLHF. This rearrangement joins TRBV19 to TRBJ1-6; tentatively, D is TRBD1 (6 bases). The CDR3 has 16 amino acids. V lost 3 bases and J 4 bases, leaving 13 bases between the germline ends. Germline CDR1 is LNHDA and CDR2 is SQIVND (reference sequence).

The chain links TRBV11-3 to TRBJ1-5; 7 positions match TRBD1. V was clipped by 5 bases and J by 0 bases; unmatched bases: 7. The CDR3 covers 16 residues. From germline, CDR1 is SGHNT and CDR2 YENEEA. For the CDR3, the DNA is TGTGCCAGCAGCCCCATCGACAGGGTTAGCAATCAGCCCCAGCATTTT. Encoded protein: CASSPIDRVSNQPQHF.

The chain carries TRBV6-5 and TRBJ2-2; perhaps TRBD1 as D (6 bases). The CDR3 is 14 amino acids. V was clipped by 7 bases and J by 3 bases, with 12 bases between them. Germline V gives CDR1 MNHEY, CDR2 SVGAGI. The CDR3 sequence: CASKRQGYTGELFF. DNA of the CDR3: TGTGCCAGCAAACGGCAGGGGTACACCGGGGAGCTGTTTTTT.

J is TRBJ1-2 and V is TRBV6-5; D gene unclear. This CDR3 region has 16 residues. Looked up from germline, CDR1 is MNHEY and CDR2 is SVGAGI. The V end lost 4 bases, the J end lost 2 bases, and 17 bases lay between the germline ends. The CDR3, as DNA: TGTGCCAGCAGTTCCCCCCGCGCAGGCGCCAACTATGGCTACACCTTC. Translating gives CASSSPRAGANYGYTF.

This clone was counted between two and nine times. Written as DNA, the CDR3 is TGTGCCAGCGGGGGACAGGATAACACCGGGGAGCTGTTTTTT. Encoded protein: CASGGQDNTGELFF. This chain joins TRBV6-1 and TRBJ2-2, with 8 bases matching TRBD1. The trim removed 8 bases at V and 2 bases at J, leaving 4 bases unmatched. CDR3 length: 14 residues. The germline V gene encodes CDR1 MNHNS and CDR2 SASEGT.

The chain couples TRBV5-4 to TRBJ2-5, with 7 bases identical to TRBD2. V shed 5 bases and J 3 bases; nucleotides not matched to a gene: 13. The CDR3 totals 16 residues. CDR1 is SGHNT, CDR2 YYREEE, per germline (reference sequence). The CDR3 nucleotides are TGTGCCAGCAGTCGTCCCGGGAGGAAGAGCGAAGAGACCCAGTACTTC. It yields the protein CASSRPGRKSEETQYF.

The chain links TRBV7-3 to TRBJ2-1; 9 bases align to TRBD2. This CDR3 is built from 14 residues. The trim removed 5 bases at V and 9 bases at J, leaving 8 bases unmatched. Per the germline V gene, CDR1 is SGHTA and CDR2 is FQGTGA. The CDR3 region is CASSLMGTSPEQFF. CDR3 coding DNA: TGTGCCAGCAGCCTGATGGGGACTAGCCCTGAGCAGTTCTTC.

The chain combines TRBV15 with TRBJ2-7; 7 bases map to TRBD1. CDR3 length: 15 amino acids. Germline CDR1 is LNHNV and CDR2 is YYDKDF (reference sequence). After removal of 4 bases from V and 2 bases from J, the junction contained 8 bases not matched to a gene. As DNA, the CDR3 is TGTGCCACCAGCAATGCAGGGGGTCTGCCCTACGAGCAGTACTTC. Translation: CATSNAGGLPYEQYF. Supplemented by reference TRBV15 and TRBJ2-7, the full variable domain reads DAMVIQNPRYQVTQFGKPVTLSCSQTLNHNVMYWYQQKSSQAPKLLFHYYDKDFNNEADTPDNFQSRRPNTSFCFLDIRSPGLGDTAMYLCATSNAGGLPYEQYFGPGTRLTVT.

The genes are TRBV5-8 and TRBJ1-1; 8 nucleotides line up with TRBD1. The V segment lost 4 bases and the J segment 8 bases; nucleotides outside the gene matches: 13. The germline V gene has CDR1 SGHTS and CDR2 YDEGEE. CDR3 size: 15 residues. This CDR3 reads CASSPGTGSAGEAFF. CDR3 in DNA: TGTGCCAGCAGCCCTGGGACAGGATCGGCTGGGGAAGCTTTCTTT.

The V call is TRBV6-6, the J call TRBJ2-1, with 13 bases identical to TRBD2. The germline CDR1 and CDR2 sequences are MNHNY and SVGAGI (reference sequence). J gave up 8 bases and V 4 bases, and 5 bases lay outside the gene matches. This CDR3 region has 15 residues. CDR3 in DNA: TGTGCCAGCAGTTCCCTACTAGCGGGAGGGGATGAGCAGTTCTTC. Amino acids: CASSSLLAGGDEQFF.